These 10 T cell receptor beta chains came from one sample sequenced in a study of T cells in Graves' hyperthyroidism and ophthalmopathy. Amplification of TCR beta CDR3 regions was performed using RNA transcripts as template. Researchers ran a first-round RT-PCR on the TCR CDR3 using the HTBI primer set. One entry per CDR3 protein results from TCRdb running MiXCR on the multiplex PCR reads. This sample has more than 250,000 distinct CDR3 sequences, with 13% to 15% found just once. The sequenced sample was blood. The receptors were sampled from a woman aged 50 to 60 with Graves' hyperthyroidism that later progressed to Graves' ophthalmopathy.

This clonotype was seen repeatedly, ten times or more. V gene TRBV18 combines with J gene TRBJ1-3; possible D gene TRBD1, 6 bases. Deletions cut 2 bases from V and 4 bases from J, with 9 bases between. The CDR3 sequence is 14 residues long. The germline V gene has CDR1 KGHSH and CDR2 LQKENI. The CDR3 bases are TGTGCCAGCTCACCAGGGGGCGACGGAAACACCATATATTTT. This sequence encodes CASSPGGDGNTIYF.

This clonotype was picked up many times. The chain links TRBV3-1 to TRBJ1-3; 8 bases map to TRBD1. The trim removed 2 bases at V and 3 bases at J, leaving 6 bases unmatched. In germline, CDR1 is LGHDT, CDR2 YNNKEL (reference sequence). The CDR3 contains 16 residues. The CDR3 DNA is TGTGCCAGCAGCCAACGGACAGGGACAAATGGAAACACCATATATTTT. This encodes CASSQRTGTNGNTIYF.

This clonotype was counted at least ten times. The rearrangement links TRBV5-1 to TRBJ2-3; D is ambiguous. This CDR3 spans 13 amino acids. The V end was cut by 6 bases, the J end by 1 base, with 9 bases between. The V gene's germline CDR1 is SGHRS and CDR2 YFSETQ. The CDR3 region has the DNA TGCGCCAGCAATGAAGTGGGCACAGATACGCAGTATTTT. Amino acids: CASNEVGTDTQYF.

This clonotype turned up a few times. This chain links TRBV27 with TRBJ2-1; TRBD1 might be the D (6 bases). The V and J ends lost 0 bases and 2 bases respectively, with 14 bases between them. CDR1 is MNHEY, CDR2 SMNVEV, per germline (reference sequence). CDR3 length: 17 residues. The CDR3 here is CASSLSRRGGTYNEQFF. As DNA, the CDR3 is TGTGCCAGCAGTTTATCGAGGAGAGGGGGAACCTACAATGAGCAGTTCTTC.

This clonotype was seen ten or more times. The genes are TRBV3-1 and TRBJ1-1, with D maybe TRBD1 (6 bases). The germline V gene encodes CDR1 LGHDT and CDR2 YNNKEL (reference sequence). V was trimmed by 4 bases and J by 7 bases, leaving 10 bases between them. This CDR3 comprises 12 residues. The CDR3 is CASSPQGFEAFF. The DNA of the CDR3 is TGTGCCAGCAGCCCCCAGGGGTTTGAAGCTTTCTTT.

The table lists this clonotype with many counts. The CDR3 reads CASSPHLPRWQETQYF. Here the CDR3 DNA reads TGTGCCAGCAGCCCCCACCTCCCCCGATGGCAAGAGACCCAGTACTTC. This chain links TRBV5-4 with TRBJ2-5; no definite D call. Looked up from germline, CDR1 is SGHNT and CDR2 is YYREEE (reference sequence). This CDR3 is 16 amino acids long. Trimming removed 4 bases from V and 2 bases from J, with 18 bases in between.

This clonotype has a count of ten or more. This chain uses TRBV5-1 with TRBJ1-5, with D tentatively TRBD1 (5 bases). Per germline, CDR1 SGHRS and CDR2 YFSETQ. CDR3 length: 17 amino acids. Deletions cut 1 base from V and 2 bases from J, with 16 bases between. CDR3 sequence (DNA): TGCGCCAGCAGCTTGAGAGAAGTGGGGGTCGGCAATCAGCCCCAGCATTTT. Residues: CASSLREVGVGNQPQHF.

On this clonotype itself: A much larger clone is a single base away; this may be a read error. The J gene is TRBJ2-7, the V gene TRBV7-3, with 8 bases fitting TRBD1. The CDR3 length is 13 residues. Germline V gives CDR1 SGHTA, CDR2 FQGTGA. CDR3 sequence reads: CASSPSGGYEQCF. The CDR3 DNA is TGTGCCAGCAGCCCATCAGGGGGCTACGAGCAGTGCTTC. The variable domain in full, completed from reference TRBV7-3 and TRBJ2-7, reads GAGVSQTPSNKVTEKGKYVELRCDPISGHTALYWYRQSLGQGPEFLIYFQGTGAADDSGLPNDRFFAVRPEGSVSTLKIQRTERGDSAVYLCASSPSGGYEQCFGPGTRLTVT.

This clonotype was found many times. V and J are TRBV9 and TRBJ2-1; 11 bases line up with TRBD2. V dropped 2 bases and J dropped 0; count of bases not matched to a gene: 4. The CDR3 runs 17 residues. Germline-derived CDR1 and CDR2 are SGDLS and YYNGEE. DNA of the CDR3: TGTGCCAGCAGCGTTCAAACTAGCGGGAGCTCCTACAATGAGCAGTTCTTC. Translation: CASSVQTSGSSYNEQFF.

This clonotype was counted many times. The chain employs TRBV10-3 and TRBJ2-1, with a tentative D call TRBD2 (6 bases). This CDR3 is 13 amino acids long. V shed 10 bases and J shed 8 bases, with 18 bases lying between them. CDR1 is ENHRY and CDR2 is SYGVKD in the germline V gene. CDR3 bases: TGTGCCACCCAGGAGGGAGAAGGCGATGAGCAGTTCTTC. Protein sequence: CATQEGEGDEQFF.